These 22 T cell receptor beta chains share one sample of origin, sequenced in a study of vaccination and CD4 T cells after COVID-19. Treatment meaning: 10-day PBMC culture with coronavirus spike peptide pools or control peptides (ViraFEST assay). Cultured CD4+ T-cell DNA underwent Oncomine TCR Beta short-read sequencing. Each CDR3 protein gets one entry after TCRdb re-called the PCR reads with MiXCR. The data show 20,000 or so distinct CDR3 sequences, 26% seen once. These TCRs are of unknown antigen specificity. The sequencing input was cultured CD4+ T cells from blood. The receptors derive from a human donor with COVID-19.

This clonotype was observed a handful of times. V usage is TRBV19 and J usage is TRBJ1-2; 8 bases are shared with TRBD1. The CDR3 consists of 14 residues. V was clipped by 3 bases and J by 4 bases; unmatched bases: 4. Germline CDR1 LNHDA, CDR2 SQIVND (reference sequence). The CDR3 DNA follows: TGTGCCAGTAGTATGGGACAGGCATCCTATGGCTACACCTTC. Its protein is CASSMGQASYGYTF.

V usage is TRBV19 and J usage is TRBJ1-4, with D possibly matching TRBD1 (5 bases). Germline V gene data show CDR1 as LNHDA and CDR2 as SQIVND (reference sequence). Deletions cut 2 bases from V and 5 bases from J, with 12 bases between. This CDR3 contains 15 residues. This CDR3 is CASSISGPGNEKLFF. CDR3 coding DNA: TGTGCCAGTAGTATATCAGGGCCTGGGAATGAAAAACTGTTTTTT.

The V call is TRBV5-1, the J call TRBJ2-2; D is perhaps TRBD1 (6 bases). In germline, CDR1 is SGHRS, CDR2 YFSETQ. Trimming shortened V by 1 base and J by 1 base, and 11 bases separated the two germline ends. The CDR3 has 16 residues. The DNA for the CDR3 is TGCGCCAGCAGCTTGTTCTCGGGACAGAACACCGGGGAGCTGTTTTTT. This codes for CASSLFSGQNTGELFF.

In this sample, this clonotype is medium-sized. The V call is TRBV20-1, the J call TRBJ1-2; D may be TRBD1 (5 bases). Germline CDR1 and CDR2: DFQATT and SNEGSKA (reference sequence). Trimming pared 5 bases from V and 7 bases from J, leaving 14 bases between. The CDR3 extends over 12 amino acids. CDR3 sequence reads: CSAYGAGGGYTF. CDR3 DNA: TGCAGTGCTTACGGGGCAGGCGGTGGCTACACCTTC.

This clonotype was counted between two and nine times. V gene TRBV11-1 combines with J gene TRBJ2-1, with D uncertain. V gave up 5 bases and J gave up 4 bases, with 12 bases separating them. The CDR3 runs 14 residues. Germline loops: CDR1 SGHAT, CDR2 FQDESV (reference sequence). DNA for the CDR3: TGTGCCAGCAGCCTCCGAAGGTCGTACAATGAGCAGTTCTTC. Translated, it gives CASSLRRSYNEQFF.

This clonotype was seen more than once but under ten times. J is TRBJ1-1 and V is TRBV7-2; no clear D. V lost 7 bases and J 6 bases, leaving 21 bases between the germline ends. This CDR3 is built from 15 residues. Per the germline V gene, CDR1 is SGHTA and CDR2 is FQGNSA. The CDR3 region is CASTRDPLAFAEAFF. In DNA form, the CDR3 reads TGTGCCAGCACCCGGGATCCGCTTGCTTTTGCTGAAGCTTTCTTT.

This clonotype showed up just a few times. The genes are TRBV19 and TRBJ2-2; D is possibly TRBD1 or TRBD2 (6 bases each). The CDR3 runs to 14 residues. Trimming removed 11 bases from V and 4 bases from J, with 17 bases in between. CDR1 is LNHDA, CDR2 SQIVND, per germline (reference sequence). CDR3 sequence (DNA): TGTGCCGGCCGAAGGGGGGCGGGCACCGGGGAGCTGTTTTTT. As protein: CAGRRGAGTGELFF.

In its sample, this clonotype is medium-sized. The chain is built from TRBV15 and TRBJ1-2; TRBD1 agrees at 7 bases. Germline V gives CDR1 LNHNV, CDR2 YYDKDF (reference sequence). This CDR3 is 14 amino acids long. The J segment lost 1 base and the V segment lost 5 bases, leaving 4 bases of the junction unmatched. CDR3: CATSSTGFNYGYTF. CDR3 nucleotide sequence: TGTGCCACCAGCTCGACAGGGTTTAACTATGGCTACACCTTC.

The CDR3: CASSLAPGGNQPQHF. The CDR3 DNA is TGTGCCAGCAGCTTAGCCCCCGGGGGAAATCAGCCCCAGCATTTT. V usage is TRBV7-2 and J usage is TRBJ1-5, with a possible D match to TRBD1 (5 bases). Germline CDR1 is SGHTA and CDR2 is FQGNSA. V gave up 0 bases and J gave up 4 bases, with 10 bases separating them. The CDR3 extends over 15 amino acids.

A few counts support this clonotype. V and J are TRBV19 and TRBJ2-1; D may be TRBD1 (6 bases). Germline V gene lookup returns CDR1 LNHDA and CDR2 SQIVND (reference sequence). The CDR3 length is 16 residues. The V end was cut by 4 bases, the J end by 2 bases, with 15 bases between. CDR3 nucleotide sequence: TGTGCCAGTAGTAACGAACAGGGAGCGGCCTACAATGAGCAGTTCTTC. Translating gives CASSNEQGAAYNEQFF.

This clonotype was seen only a few times. The chain uses TRBV2 and TRBJ1-2; D unclear. V was cut by 0 bases and J by 8 bases, with 13 bases left in between. Germline CDR1 is SNHLY and CDR2 is FYNNEI. The CDR3 covers 14 residues. The CDR3 DNA reads as TGTGCCAGCAGTGAAGCGCTTCCTACGGGAGGCTACACCTTC. Translating it yields CASSEALPTGGYTF.

Sample share makes this clonotype medium-sized. The V call is TRBV27, the J call TRBJ1-5, with D unclear. The CDR3 has 11 amino acids. V lost 2 bases, J lost 7 bases, and 3 bases lay in between. Germline CDR1 and CDR2: MNHEY and SMNVEV (reference sequence). CDR3 bases: TGTGCCAGCAGTTTAGGACAGCCCCAGCATTTT. Encoded protein: CASSLGQPQHF.

This clonotype occurred a few times. The V gene is TRBV11-2, the J gene TRBJ2-3; perhaps TRBD2 as D (6 bases). CDR3 length: 13 residues. The ends were cut back, 8 bases at V and 5 bases at J, with 14 bases in the middle. The V gene's germline CDR1 is SGHAT and CDR2 FQNNGV. In nucleotides, the CDR3 is TGTGCCAGCTCCGGGGGTAAAAGAGATACGCAGTATTTT. Translation gives CASSGGKRDTQYF.

This clonotype is termed medium-sized (0.01 to 0.1%). The J gene is TRBJ1-5, the V gene TRBV7-6, with 7 bases identical to TRBD1. Germline loops: CDR1 SGHVS, CDR2 FNYEAQ. The V segment lost 8 bases and the J segment 7 bases; nucleotides outside the gene matches: 8. The CDR3 sequence is 13 residues long. CDR3 DNA: TGTGCCAGCTCTCAGGGGGAGGGACAGCCCCAGCATTTT. Its translation is CASSQGEGQPQHF.

This clonotype showed up just a few times. This sequence joins TRBV6-1 and TRBJ2-7, with 8 positions matching TRBD1. Germline assignment: CDR1 MNHNS and CDR2 SASEGT. CDR3 length: 15 residues. With V trimmed by 6 bases and J by 4 bases, 11 bases remained unmatched. Here the CDR3 reads CASRDLGTGDYEQYF. The CDR3 DNA is TGTGCCAGCAGGGATCTCGGGACAGGAGATTACGAGCAGTACTTC.

This chain uses TRBV5-1 with TRBJ1-2; 7 nucleotides match TRBD1. CDR3 length: 15 amino acids. V dropped 5 bases and J dropped 4; count of bases not matched to a gene: 11. Germline lookup yields CDR1 SGHRS and CDR2 YFSETQ. In DNA form, the CDR3 reads TGCGCCAGCAGGTACGACAGGGACCAGGTCTATGGCTACACCTTC. This translates into CASRYDRDQVYGYTF.

There are a few counts of this clonotype. The CDR3 DNA follows: TGCAGTGCTGCCAAAGTCAGGGGTGCTGAAGCTTTCTTT. Its translation is CSAAKVRGAEAFF. The chain uses TRBV20-1 and TRBJ1-1; D is possibly TRBD1 (6 bases). V lost 5 bases to trimming and J lost 6 bases, with 16 bases between them. Germline V CDR1 and CDR2: DFQATT, SNEGSKA (reference sequence). The CDR3 sequence is 13 residues long.

This clonotype was seen more than once but under ten times. V is TRBV10-1 and J is TRBJ1-1; no definite D call. The CDR3 has 17 residues. Germline values: CDR1 WNHNN, CDR2 SYGVQD (reference sequence). The V end was cut by 0 bases, the J end by 4 bases, with 18 bases between. CDR3 protein: CASSESIGGVRGTEAFF. The CDR3 region has the DNA TGCGCCAGCAGTGAGTCGATCGGTGGTGTTCGGGGCACTGAAGCTTTCTTT.

The chain links TRBV10-3 to TRBJ2-6, with 12 bases fitting TRBD1. CDR3 length: 18 residues. Germline-derived CDR1 and CDR2 are ENHRY and SYGVKD. V was clipped by 6 bases and J by 2 bases; unmatched bases: 8. CDR3: CAISPGTGGPPGANVLTF. CDR3 DNA sequence: TGTGCCATCAGCCCCGGGACAGGGGGCCCCCCTGGGGCCAACGTCCTGACTTTC.

The chain carries TRBV6-5 and TRBJ2-7; a weak D match, TRBD1 (6 bases). V was shortened by 2 bases and J by 0 bases, with 17 bases between the two germline ends. CDR1 and CDR2 from the germline V gene are MNHEY and SVGAGI. The CDR3 extends over 17 amino acids. The CDR3 region has the DNA TGTGCCAGCAGTTACAGGACAGATCAACCTTACTCCTACGAGCAGTACTTC. Translation gives CASSYRTDQPYSYEQYF.

This clonotype is labeled as medium-sized (0.01 to 0.1%). V and J are TRBV7-2 and TRBJ1-3, with a tentative D call TRBD1 (5 bases). Germline CDR1 SGHTA, CDR2 FQGNSA. The CDR3 loop spans 15 amino acids. The V end was cut by 5 bases, the J end by 1 base, with 12 bases between. DNA for the CDR3: TGTGCCAGCAGCCAACAGGTTACTTCTGGAAACACCATATATTTT. Residues: CASSQQVTSGNTIYF.

V usage is TRBV19 and J usage is TRBJ2-2, with a possible D match to TRBD1 (5 bases). V was shortened by 3 bases and J by 1 base, with 12 bases between the two germline ends. Per germline, CDR1 LNHDA and CDR2 SQIVND (reference sequence). The CDR3 consists of 16 residues. The CDR3 protein is CASSIPQGLNTGELFF. CDR3 DNA sequence: TGTGCCAGTAGTATCCCTCAGGGATTGAACACCGGGGAGCTGTTTTTT.